This T cell receptor beta chain was documented in a study of blood T cells in healthy people across ages. Study-wide context: Per every two T cells, about one barcoded beta molecule was captured by template switching. Study outcomes and limitations: The study could not conclusively compare naive and antigen-experienced cells, given its unsorted PBMCs. Naive CD4+ cell counts and diversity both ran higher in long-lived than in aged donors.

V dropped 3 bases and J dropped 2 bases, with 8 bases sitting between them. CDR1 and CDR2 from the germline V gene are GTSNPN and SVGIG (reference sequence). The CDR3 is 12 residues long. Turning to this clonotype: Its cognate antigen is unknown.

Alongside a J-beta primer mix, a sample-barcoded 5' primer served in a second PCR lasting 7 to 11 cycles. TCRdb ran MiXCR on the 5' RACE reads and lists one entry per CDR3 protein. The data hold approximately 790,000 distinct CDR3 sequences, with approximately 67% observed a single time. Total RNA, at least 5.5 micrograms per sample, was extracted from PBMCs. The sequencing input was blood. V and J are TRBV30 and TRBJ2-7; no clear D gene. The sequence was collected from a man aged 25 to 45 in good health. The CDR3 nucleotides are TGTGCCTGGAGCCCTACACCCTACGAGCAGTACTTC. This translates into CAWSPTPYEQYF.